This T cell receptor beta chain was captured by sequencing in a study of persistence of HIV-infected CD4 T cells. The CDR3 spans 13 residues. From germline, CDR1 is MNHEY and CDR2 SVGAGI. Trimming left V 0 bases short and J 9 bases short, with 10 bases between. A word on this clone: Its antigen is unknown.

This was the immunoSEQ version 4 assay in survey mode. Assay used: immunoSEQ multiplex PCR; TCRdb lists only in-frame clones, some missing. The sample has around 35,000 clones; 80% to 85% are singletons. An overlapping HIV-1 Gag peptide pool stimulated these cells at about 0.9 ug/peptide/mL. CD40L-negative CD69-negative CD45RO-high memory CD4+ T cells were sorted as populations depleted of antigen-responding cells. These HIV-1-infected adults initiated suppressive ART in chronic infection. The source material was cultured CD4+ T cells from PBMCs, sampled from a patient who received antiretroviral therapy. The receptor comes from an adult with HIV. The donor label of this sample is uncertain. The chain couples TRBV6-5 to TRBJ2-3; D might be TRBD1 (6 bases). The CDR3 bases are TGTGCCAGCAGTTACTCGAACAGGGAAACGCAGTATTTT. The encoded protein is CASSYSNRETQYF.